This TCR beta chain was recovered during a study of blood T cells in healthy people across ages. Study-wide findings and caveats: Comparison with aged donors showed that long-lived donors had more naive CD4+ cells and higher diversity. Estimated diversity, derived from one million T cells, was regarded as an underestimate.

Every donor contributed around 10 milliliters of peripheral blood by blood draw. The second PCR ran about 6 to 12 cycles with a sample-barcoded 5' primer and J-beta primers. All samples gave at least 2.5 million CDR3-containing paired-end reads. From the 5' RACE reads, TCRdb called clonotypes with MiXCR, one entry per CDR3 protein. There are just under 900,000 distinct CDR3 sequences in the sample; 29% occur only once, and roughly 17% lies in the top ten. Many counts were recorded for this clonotype. Its specificity is not known. The V and J ends lost 6 bases and 3 bases, in that order; junction bases with no gene match: 13. The CDR3 runs to 16 residues. Per the germline V gene, CDR1 is SGHRS and CDR2 is YFSETQ.

The specimen was blood. The V call is TRBV5-1, the J call TRBJ2-3; 7 positions agree with TRBD1. The TCR comes from a woman of 80 years or more in good health. Written as DNA, the CDR3 is TGCGCCAGCAAGCCAGGCGACAGGGAAGGGACAGATACGCAGTATTTT. This gives the protein CASKPGDREGTDTQYF.